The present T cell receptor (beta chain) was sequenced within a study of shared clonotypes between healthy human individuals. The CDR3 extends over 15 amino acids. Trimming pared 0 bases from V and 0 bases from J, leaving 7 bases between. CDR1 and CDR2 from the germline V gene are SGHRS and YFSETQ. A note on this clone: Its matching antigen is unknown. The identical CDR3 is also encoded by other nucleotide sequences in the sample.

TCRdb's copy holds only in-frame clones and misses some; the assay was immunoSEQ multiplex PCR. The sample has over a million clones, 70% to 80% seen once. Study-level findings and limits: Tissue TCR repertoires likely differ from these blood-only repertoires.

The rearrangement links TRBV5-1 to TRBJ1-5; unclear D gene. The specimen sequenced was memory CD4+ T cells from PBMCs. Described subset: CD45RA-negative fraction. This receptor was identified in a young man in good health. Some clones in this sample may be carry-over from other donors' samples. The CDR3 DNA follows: TGCGCCAGCAGCTTGGGGGTAGATAGCAATCAGCCCCAGCATTTT. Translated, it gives CASSLGVDSNQPQHF. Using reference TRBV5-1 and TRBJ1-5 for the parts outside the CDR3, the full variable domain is KAGVTQTPRYLIKTRGQQVTLSCSPISGHRSVSWYQQTPGQGLQFLFEYFSETQRNKGNFPGRFSGRQFSNSRSEMNVSTLELGDSALYLCASSLGVDSNQPQHFGDGTRLSIL.